These T cell receptor beta chains were read from a single sample in a study of cytomegalovirus exposure and HLA in healthy donors. Method: immunoSEQ multiplex PCR; TCRdb's copy keeps in-frame clones and lacks some. The data contain about 150,000 clones, roughly 86% of them singletons. Sequencing was carried out using PBMCs. The receptors here all came from a man between 18 and 29 years old in good health and CMV-seropositive. Both conserved end residues are part of each CDR3. D genes are given only for firm matches. Only some rows state a clone size, as once, few, many or a class for expanded clones.

j_call cdr3_length v_call d_call clone_size cdr3_aa cdr3_nt
TRBJ1-2 17 TRBV4-1 NA NA CASSQDGGVGVGYGYTF TGCGCCAGCAGCCAAGATGGGGGGGTGGGCGTAGGCTATGGCTACACCTTC
TRBJ1-5 14 TRBV7-6 NA NA CASSSSGEYQPQHF TGTGCCAGCAGCTCCTCAGGGGAATACCAGCCCCAGCATTTT
TRBJ2-5 10 TRBV20-1 NA NA CSASQETQYF TGCAGTGCCTCCCAGGAGACCCAGTACTTC
TRBJ1-1 12 TRBV19 NA few CASSIRGTEAFF TGTGCCAGTAGTATCAGGGGCACTGAAGCTTTCTTT
TRBJ2-7 16 TRBV11-3 TRBD1 NA CASSLGLNRGLNEQYF TGTGCCAGCAGCTTAGGATTAAACAGGGGGCTGAACGAGCAGTACTTC
TRBJ1-1 14 TRBV25-1 TRBD1 many CASSNRDRLTEAFF TGTGCCAGCAGTAACCGGGACAGGCTCACTGAAGCTTTCTTT
TRBJ2-7 15 TRBV5-1 TRBD2 NA CASSGGRGSSYEQYF TGCGCCAGCAGCGGGGGGAGGGGATCCTCCTACGAGCAGTACTTC
TRBJ2-3 14 TRBV11-2 NA few CASTRTFRRDTQYF TGTGCCAGCACCCGGACTTTTCGTCGCGATACGCAGTATTTT
TRBJ2-1 16 TRBV5-4 TRBD2 NA CASSRTSGGPNNEQFF TGTGCCAGCAGTCGGACTAGCGGGGGCCCGAACAATGAGCAGTTCTTC
TRBJ1-5 16 TRBV7-9 TRBD1 NA CASSLGGQGLYQPQHF TGTGCCAGCAGCTTAGGGGGACAGGGGCTTTATCAGCCCCAGCATTTT
TRBJ2-2 18 TRBV2 NA NA CASRLGTTLVRDTGELFF TGTGCCAGCAGATTGGGCACAACACTAGTTAGGGACACCGGGGAGCTGTTTTTT
TRBJ2-6 14 TRBV30 NA NA CAWSVIANPPILTF TGTGCCTGGAGTGTAATAGCGAATCCACCAATCCTGACTTTC
TRBJ1-5 14 TRBV19 TRBD1 few CASSIVQGGQPQHF TGTGCCAGTAGTATTGTACAGGGGGGTCAGCCCCAGCATTTT
TRBJ2-5 16 TRBV7-9 TRBD2 NA CASSSTSGGYQETQYF TGTGCCAGCAGCTCGACTAGCGGGGGGTACCAAGAGACCCAGTACTTC
TRBJ2-2 15 TRBV5-8 NA NA CASSPGIANTGELFF TGTGCCAGCAGCCCCGGGATCGCGAACACCGGGGAGCTGTTTTTT
TRBJ1-2 15 TRBV6-5 NA once CASSPPPPSYYGYTF TGTGCCAGCAGCCCCCCCCCGCCGAGTTACTATGGCTACACCTTC
TRBJ2-7 15 TRBV18 TRBD1 many CASSLSRDSGYEQYF TGTGCCAGCTCACTCTCCCGGGACAGTGGCTACGAGCAGTACTTC
TRBJ2-4 12 TRBV28 NA NA CAIQDSADIQYF TGTGCCATCCAGGACTCGGCGGACATTCAGTACTTC
TRBJ2-1 16 TRBV18 TRBD2 NA CASSPRGLAGVGEQFF TGTGCCAGCTCACCACGGGGACTAGCGGGAGTAGGTGAGCAGTTCTTC
TRBJ1-2 14 TRBV6-6 NA NA CASSYSERHRGYTF TGTGCCAGCAGTTACTCGGAAAGACACAGGGGCTACACCTTC
TRBJ1-3 16 TRBV5-4 TRBD1 NA CASSSGQGWTGNTIYF TGTGCCAGCAGCTCAGGACAGGGGTGGACTGGAAACACCATATATTTT
TRBJ1-3 14 TRBV19 NA NA CASSIRQSGNTIYF TGTGCCAGTAGTATCAGACAATCTGGAAACACCATATATTTT
TRBJ2-1 16 TRBV7-2 TRBD2 NA CASSLDGGGAGNEQFF TGTGCCAGCAGCTTAGATGGCGGGGGGGCCGGTAATGAGCAGTTCTTC
TRBJ2-7 14 TRBV18 NA NA CASSPPSLSYEQYF TGTGCCAGCTCACCACCGAGCCTTTCCTACGAGCAGTACTTC
TRBJ2-7 15 TRBV4-1 NA NA CASSQKVGGSYEQYF TGCGCCAGCAGCCAAAAGGTCGGGGGCTCCTACGAGCAGTACTTC
TRBJ2-2 15 TRBV7-2 TRBD2 once CASTPVAGGPGELFF TGTGCCAGCACCCCGGTAGCGGGAGGTCCCGGGGAGCTGTTTTTT
TRBJ2-2 15 TRBV7-9 TRBD2 NA CASSAAGGGTGELFF TGTGCCAGCAGCGCAGCGGGAGGCGGAACCGGGGAGCTGTTTTTT
TRBJ2-1 14 TRBV5-4 TRBD1 NA CASSLLGQGNEQFF TGTGCCAGCAGCCTCCTAGGACAGGGCAATGAGCAGTTCTTC
TRBJ1-1 14 TRBV19 NA NA CASMGGAGYSEAFF TGTGCCAGTATGGGGGGGGCAGGGTATTCTGAAGCTTTCTTT
TRBJ2-7 14 TRBV6-5 TRBD2 NA CASSVSGTSYEQYF TGTGCCAGCAGTGTTAGCGGGACCTCCTACGAGCAGTACTTC
TRBJ1-3 15 TRBV25-1 NA NA CASSEYAGGGNTIYF TGTGCCAGCAGTGAATACGCGGGGGGAGGAAACACCATATATTTT